The 17 T cell receptor beta chains below come from one sample, sequenced in a study of identical twins' blood T cells. MiXCR, run by TCRdb on the 5' RACE reads, gives a single entry per CDR3 protein. Of fewer than 450,000 distinct CDR3 sequences in the sample, about 28% were seen once. The source material was PBMCs. These receptors all come from a woman between 18 and 55 years old in good health.

This clonotype was recorded many times. V is TRBV29-1 and J is TRBJ2-7, with D perhaps matching TRBD1 (6 bases). V lost 6 bases, J lost 5 bases, and 17 bases lay in between. This CDR3 contains 13 residues. Germline assignment: CDR1 SQVTM and CDR2 ANQGSEA. The DNA for the CDR3 is TGCAGCGTGGGACATTCTTCAGTCCACGAGCAGTACTTC. It yields the protein CSVGHSSVHEQYF.

This clonotype showed up many times. This chain links TRBV20-1 with TRBJ1-6, with D possibly matching TRBD1 (5 bases). Germline V gives CDR1 DFQATT, CDR2 SNEGSKA (reference sequence). The CDR3 spans 14 residues. V was cut by 6 bases and J by 4 bases, with 13 bases left in between. The CDR3 nucleotides are TGCAGTGCCCACCGGGACCCTTATAATTCACCCCTCCACTTT. This codes for CSAHRDPYNSPLHF.

The chain links TRBV6-6 to TRBJ2-1; the D gene is possibly TRBD2 (5 bases). V lost 5 bases and J 0 bases, leaving 14 bases between the germline ends. This CDR3 region has 16 residues. CDR1 and CDR2 (germline): MNHNY, SVGAGI (reference sequence). CDR3 protein: CASSPQRLSSYNEQFF. As DNA, the CDR3 is TGTGCCAGCAGTCCTCAGCGGCTCAGCTCCTACAATGAGCAGTTCTTC.

Only a few counts were recorded for this clonotype. The CDR3 spells CASSLGLADTGELFF. Here the CDR3 DNA reads TGTGCCAGCAGCTTAGGACTAGCGGACACCGGGGAGCTGTTTTTT. This chain joins TRBV11-3 and TRBJ2-2, with 9 bases identical to TRBD2. V trimming: 1 base; J trimming: 3 bases; junction bases outside the gene matches: 0. Germline assignment: CDR1 SGHNT and CDR2 YENEEA. The CDR3 covers 15 residues.

This chain links TRBV6-5 with TRBJ1-1, with 12 positions matching TRBD1. The CDR3 is 15 residues long. From germline, CDR1 is MNHEY and CDR2 SVGAGI. Trimming cost V 8 bases and J 2 bases; bases outside gene matches: 6. CDR3 residues: CASWDRGLANTEAFF. In DNA, the CDR3 is TGTGCCAGCTGGGACAGGGGGCTAGCAAACACTGAAGCTTTCTTT.

The chain carries TRBV5-1 and TRBJ1-1; TRBD1 is a possible D gene (5 bases). The CDR3 is 13 amino acids. With 4 bases removed from V and 5 bases from J, the gap between germline ends came to 12 bases. Germline V CDR1 and CDR2: SGHRS, YFSETQ. CDR3 protein: CASSPREDTEAFF. Written as DNA, the CDR3 is TGCGCCAGCAGCCCCAGGGAGGATACTGAAGCTTTCTTT.

The chain carries TRBV5-1 and TRBJ1-1; D possibly corresponds to TRBD1 (6 bases). V lost 4 bases and J lost 0, with 13 bases in between. Looked up from germline, CDR1 is SGHRS and CDR2 is YFSETQ. CDR3 size: 15 residues. In DNA, the CDR3 is TGCGCCAGCAGCCCCCTGGGACACGTGAACACTGAAGCTTTCTTT. Translated, it gives CASSPLGHVNTEAFF.

This clonotype was observed at least ten times. This chain links TRBV20-1 with TRBJ1-2; TRBD1 agrees at 8 bases. Unmatched junction bases numbered 21, after V lost 4 bases and J lost 8 bases. This CDR3 region has 17 residues. Germline-derived CDR1 and CDR2 are DFQATT and SNEGSKA (reference sequence). CDR3 loop: CSANPGQDRYFLGGYTF. CDR3 coding DNA: TGCAGTGCTAATCCGGGACAGGATCGCTATTTTCTCGGGGGCTACACCTTC.

The gene calls are TRBV11-2 and TRBJ2-7, with unresolved D. Germline lookup yields CDR1 SGHAT and CDR2 FQNNGV. CDR3 length equals 14 residues. V lost 4 bases and J 3 bases, leaving 13 bases between the germline ends. As DNA, the CDR3 is TGTGCCAGCAGCTATACTACGATACACTACGAGCAGTACTTC. It yields the protein CASSYTTIHYEQYF.

This clonotype appeared a few times. V gene TRBV4-3 combines with J gene TRBJ2-1; D is ambiguous. V was clipped by 0 bases and J by 8 bases, with 11 bases between them. Looked up from germline, CDR1 is LGHNA and CDR2 is YSLEER. The CDR3 totals 14 residues. CDR3 DNA: TGCGCCAGCAGCCAAGAACTCAAGGACGATGAGCAGTTCTTC. It yields the protein CASSQELKDDEQFF.

The chain links TRBV4-1 to TRBJ1-5; 7 nucleotides agree with TRBD1. Germline assignment: CDR1 MGHRA and CDR2 YSYEKL. The trim removed 4 bases at V and 0 bases at J, leaving 3 bases unmatched. CDR3 size: 15 residues. The CDR3 loop is CASSRGQDSNQPQHF. CDR3 in DNA: TGCGCCAGCAGCCGCGGACAGGATAGCAATCAGCCCCAGCATTTT.

The V call is TRBV5-4, the J call TRBJ1-4; no firm D call. V was pared by 4 bases and J by 8 bases, with 18 bases between. CDR3 length: 15 residues. Germline V gives CDR1 SGHNT, CDR2 YYREEE (reference sequence). The CDR3 sequence: CASSPDGGRKEKLFF. DNA for the CDR3: TGTGCCAGCAGCCCTGACGGCGGTAGGAAAGAAAAACTGTTTTTT.

The genes are TRBV20-1 and TRBJ2-3; D is unresolved. Trimming took 5 bases from V and 4 from J, leaving 10 bases between them. CDR1 DFQATT and CDR2 SNEGSKA come from the germline V gene (reference sequence). The CDR3 runs 12 residues. CDR3 DNA: TGCAGTGCTTTGCTACCGCCAGATACGCAGTATTTT. Protein sequence: CSALLPPDTQYF.

This clonotype was detected only a few times. The V and J genes are TRBV25-1 and TRBJ1-1; D is undetermined. The germline gives CDR1 MGHDK, CDR2 SYGVNS. The CDR3 consists of 13 residues. V dropped 4 bases and J dropped 7 bases, with 13 bases sitting between them. As DNA, the CDR3 is TGTGCCAGCAGTGTAAGGGCAGGTCGTGAAGCTTTCTTT. It is translated as CASSVRAGREAFF.

The V call is TRBV20-1, the J call TRBJ1-6; D call uncertain. Germline V gene sequence: CDR1 DFQATT, CDR2 SNEGSKA (reference sequence). The CDR3 has 14 residues. The V gene lost 0 bases and the J gene lost 2 bases, with 5 bases spanning the gap. CDR3 in DNA: TGCAGTGCTAGAGATGGTCCCTATAATTCACCCCTCCACTTT. Translated, it gives CSARDGPYNSPLHF.

The chain links TRBV20-1 to TRBJ1-2; D uncertain. V was cut by 6 bases and J by 8 bases, with 19 bases left in between. The length of the CDR3 is 13 residues. Germline loops: CDR1 DFQATT, CDR2 SNEGSKA (reference sequence). Written as DNA, the CDR3 is TGCAGTGCGCCACTTTCGGAATGGATGGGCTACACCTTC. It codes for CSAPLSEWMGYTF.

The V gene is TRBV7-9, the J gene TRBJ1-1; no firm D call. V was cut by 0 bases and J by 8 bases, with 7 bases left in between. CDR3 length: 12 amino acids. Germline V gene data show CDR1 as SEHNR and CDR2 as FQNEAQ (reference sequence). CDR3 sequence: CASSLAQEEAFF. Here the CDR3 DNA reads TGTGCCAGCAGCTTAGCGCAGGAAGAAGCTTTCTTT.